The clone carrying this T cell receptor (beta chain) has ten or more counts. J gave up 5 bases and V 0 bases, and 1 base lay outside the gene matches. The CDR3 totals 14 residues. Germline CDR1 is KGHSY and CDR2 is FQNENV. In TCRdb, the RACE reads were re-called with MiXCR into one record per CDR3 protein. This sample yields some 80,000 distinct CDR3 sequences, of which around 11% are seen a single time; roughly 4% belongs to the top ten. As to time point: patch test 1, 2 weeks after DPC sensitization. Treatment noted: therapeutic diphenylcyclopropenone sensitization with weekly scalp DPC. Researchers extracted total RNA from unfractionated whole blood. The sample originates from a study of human T cells and chemical hapten exposure. Background on the study: A mostly female patient group had alopecia areata, totalis or universalis.

Sequenced here: whole blood, sampled in connection with sensitization to the hapten diphenylcyclopropenone (DPC). The receptor was derived from a woman aged 50 to 60 with alopecia areata. Some clones in this sample may be carry-over from other donors' samples. The chain joins TRBV16 to TRBJ2-1; 7 bases are shared with TRBD1. This chain's CDR3 is CASSQSGTDNEQFF. Here the CDR3 DNA reads TGTGCCAGCAGCCAATCGGGGACAGACAATGAGCAGTTCTTC.